The clone carrying this T cell receptor beta chain was detected only a few times. Antigen: not known. TCRdb processed the reads anew with MiXCR; each CDR3 protein has one entry. The sample contains about 310,000 distinct CDR3 sequences, 15% to 20% of which appear only once. This sample is drawn from a study of T cell repertoires in cytomegalovirus infection. About the research overall: Indicated by public TCR beta signatures were CMV infection and matching HLA type. Whole-study findings and limits: The ex vivo response showed dominance by HLA-C-restricted CMV-specific TCR beta clonotypes. CMV carriers with the relevant HLA were identified by cumulative public TCR beta family frequency.

Trimming took off 3 bases at V and 5 bases at J, with 20 bases between the two ends. Germline V lookup: CDR1 SQVTM, CDR2 ANQGSEA. The CDR3 consists of 15 residues. The sequence was collected from a human donor in good health (CMV status not recorded). Some clones in this sample may be carry-over from other donors' samples. The genes are TRBV29-1 and TRBJ2-7; the D gene could be TRBD1 or TRBD2 (5 bases each). Sequenced input: PBMCs. CDR3 residues: CSVEGVGGTYDEQYF. Here the CDR3 DNA reads TGCAGCGTTGAGGGGGTTGGGGGAACGTACGACGAGCAGTACTTC.